Listed here are 6 T cell receptor beta chains from one sample, sequenced in a study of blood T cell repertoires in COVID-19. Some clones are missing from TCRdb's copy, which holds only in-frame ones; the method was immunoSEQ multiplex PCR. The sample lists under 200,000 clones, roughly 87% occurring once. Sequencing used PBMCs or T cells enriched from blood (not recorded which). The receptors originated from a woman in her forties or fifties who had recovered from COVID-19.

The rearrangement joins TRBV30 to TRBJ1-2, with D possibly TRBD1 on 5 matching bases. V was shortened by 4 bases and J by 4 bases, with 10 bases between the two germline ends. This CDR3 spans 12 amino acids. The germline V gene has CDR1 GTSNPN and CDR2 SVGIG (reference sequence). The DNA of the CDR3 is TGTGCCTGGAACCAGGGAGGCTATGGCTACACCTTC. This codes for CAWNQGGYGYTF.

V gene TRBV2 combines with J gene TRBJ2-4, with TRBD2 as a possible D gene (6 bases). Germline V CDR1 and CDR2: SNHLY, FYNNEI. This CDR3 is built from 14 residues. V was cut by 2 bases and J by 6 bases, with 11 bases left in between. The CDR3 nucleotides are TGTGCCAGCAGTGAATGGGCTAGCGTAAACATTCAGTACTTC. It yields the protein CASSEWASVNIQYF.

A single count supports this clone. The CDR3 DNA follows: TGTGCCAGCAGTTACTCTTACGGACAGAAGACCGGGGAGCTGTTTTTT. Translation gives CASSYSYGQKTGELFF. The rearrangement uses TRBV6-5 and TRBJ2-2; possible D gene TRBD1, 6 bases. The CDR3 sequence is 16 residues long. Germline CDR1 MNHEY, CDR2 SVGAGI. The germline V and J ends were trimmed by 0 bases and 5 bases, with 13 bases remaining between them.

There are a few counts of this clone. This sample includes further DNA sequences coding for the same CDR3. The chain's CDR3 is CASSLVAEDSYEQYF. The CDR3 DNA reads as TGTGCCAGCAGTTTAGTAGCGGAGGATTCCTACGAGCAGTACTTC. The rearrangement uses TRBV28 and TRBJ2-7, with D possibly being TRBD2 (6 bases). The CDR3 loop spans 15 amino acids. Per germline, CDR1 MDHEN and CDR2 SYDVKM. V gave up 2 bases and J gave up 1 base, with 12 bases separating them.

This CDR3 is CASSPPGSKSTEAFF. The DNA for the CDR3 is TGTGCCAGCTCACCACCTGGGAGTAAGTCCACTGAAGCTTTCTTT. This chain joins TRBV18 and TRBJ1-1; no definite D call. V shed 0 bases and J shed 4 bases, with 12 bases lying between them. The germline V gene has CDR1 KGHSH and CDR2 LQKENI. This CDR3 has 15 residues.

This chain connects TRBV28 to TRBJ1-4; 7 nucleotides align to TRBD1. After removal of 0 bases from V and 4 bases from J, the junction contained 5 bases not matched to a gene. The CDR3 has 16 amino acids. CDR1 is MDHEN, CDR2 SYDVKM, per germline. Here the CDR3 DNA reads TGTGCCAGCAGTTTATGGCCGGGACAGAGTAATGAAAAACTGTTTTTT. It specifies CASSLWPGQSNEKLFF. Combining the CDR3 with reference TRBV28 and TRBJ1-4 gives the whole variable domain DVKVTQSSRYLVKRTGEKVFLECVQDMDHENMFWYRQDPGLGLRLIYFSYDVKMKEKGDIPEGYSVSREKKERFSLILESASTNQTSMYLCASSLWPGQSNEKLFFGSGTQLSVL.